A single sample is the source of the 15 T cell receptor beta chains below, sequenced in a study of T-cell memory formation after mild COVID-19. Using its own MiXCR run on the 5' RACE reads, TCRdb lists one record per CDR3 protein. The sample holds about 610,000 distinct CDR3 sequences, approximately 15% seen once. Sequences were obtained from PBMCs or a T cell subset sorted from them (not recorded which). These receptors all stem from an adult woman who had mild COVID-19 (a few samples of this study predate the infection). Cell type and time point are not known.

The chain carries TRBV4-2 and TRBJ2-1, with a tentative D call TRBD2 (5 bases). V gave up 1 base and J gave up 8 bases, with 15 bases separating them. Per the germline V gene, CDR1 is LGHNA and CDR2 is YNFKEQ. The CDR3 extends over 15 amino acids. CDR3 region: CASSQVLDVLDEQFF. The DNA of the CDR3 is TGTGCCAGCAGCCAAGTACTAGATGTACTCGATGAGCAGTTCTTC.

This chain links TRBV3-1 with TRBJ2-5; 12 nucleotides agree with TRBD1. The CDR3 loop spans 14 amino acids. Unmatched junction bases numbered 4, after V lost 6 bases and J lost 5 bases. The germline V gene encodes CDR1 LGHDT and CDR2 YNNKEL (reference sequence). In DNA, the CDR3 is TGTGCCAGCAGAGGGACAGGGGGCGGTGAGACCCAGTACTTC. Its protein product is CASRGTGGGETQYF.

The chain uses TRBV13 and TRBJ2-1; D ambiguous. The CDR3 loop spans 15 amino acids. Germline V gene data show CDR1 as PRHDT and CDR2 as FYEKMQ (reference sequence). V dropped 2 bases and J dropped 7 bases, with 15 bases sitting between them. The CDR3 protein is CASSLKGTAKNEQFF. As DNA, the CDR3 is TGTGCCAGCAGCTTAAAAGGCACGGCGAAGAATGAGCAGTTCTTC. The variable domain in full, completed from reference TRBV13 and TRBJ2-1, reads AAGVIQSPRHLIKEKRETATLKCYPIPRHDTVYWYQQGPGQDPQFLISFYEKMQSDKGSIPDRFSAQQFSDYHSELNMSSLELGDSALYFCASSLKGTAKNEQFFGPGTRLTVL.

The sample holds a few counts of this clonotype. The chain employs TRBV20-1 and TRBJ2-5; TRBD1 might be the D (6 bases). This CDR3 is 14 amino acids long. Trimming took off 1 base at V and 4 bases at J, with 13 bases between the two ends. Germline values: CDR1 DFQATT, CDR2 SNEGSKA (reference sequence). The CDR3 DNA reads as TGCAGTGCTAGAGGGCAGGGGATTGGAGAGACCCAGTACTTC. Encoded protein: CSARGQGIGETQYF.

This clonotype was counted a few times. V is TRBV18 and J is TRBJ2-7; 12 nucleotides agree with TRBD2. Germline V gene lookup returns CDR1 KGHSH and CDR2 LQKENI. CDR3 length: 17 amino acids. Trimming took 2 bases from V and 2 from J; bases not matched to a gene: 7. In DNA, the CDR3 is TGTGCCAGCTCACCATTCCGACTAGCGGGAGACCCCTACGAGCAGTACTTC. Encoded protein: CASSPFRLAGDPYEQYF. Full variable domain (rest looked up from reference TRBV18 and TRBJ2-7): NAGVMQNPRHLVRRRGQEARLRCSPMKGHSHVYWYRQLPEEGLKFMVYLQKENIIDESGMPKERFSAEFPKEGPSILRIQQVVRGDSAAYFCASSPFRLAGDPYEQYFGPGTRLTVT.

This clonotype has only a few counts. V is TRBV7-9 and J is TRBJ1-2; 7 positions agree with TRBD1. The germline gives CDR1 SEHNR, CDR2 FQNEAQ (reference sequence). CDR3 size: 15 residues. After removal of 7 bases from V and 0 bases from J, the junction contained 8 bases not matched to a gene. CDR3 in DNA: TGTGCCAGCACCGCAGGGGGATCTACTAACTATGGCTACACCTTC. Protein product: CASTAGGSTNYGYTF.

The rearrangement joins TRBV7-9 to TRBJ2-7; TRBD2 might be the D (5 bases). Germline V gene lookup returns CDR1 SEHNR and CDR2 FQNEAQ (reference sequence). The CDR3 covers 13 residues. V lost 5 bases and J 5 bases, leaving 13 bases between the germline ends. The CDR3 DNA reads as TGTGCCAGCAGCCACCGTGAGGGCCACGAGCAGTACTTC. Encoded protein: CASSHREGHEQYF.

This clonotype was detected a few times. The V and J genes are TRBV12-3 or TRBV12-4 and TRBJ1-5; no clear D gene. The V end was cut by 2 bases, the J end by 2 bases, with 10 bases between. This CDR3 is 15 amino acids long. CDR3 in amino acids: CASSLMGYGNQPQHF. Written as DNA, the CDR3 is TGTGCCAGCAGTTTAATGGGTTATGGCAATCAGCCCCAGCATTTT.

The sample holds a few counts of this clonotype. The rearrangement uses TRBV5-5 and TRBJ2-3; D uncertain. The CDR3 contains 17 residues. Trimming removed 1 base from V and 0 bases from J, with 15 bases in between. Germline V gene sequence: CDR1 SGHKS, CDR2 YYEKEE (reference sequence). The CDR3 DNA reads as TGTGCCAGCAGCTTGTATGTCAGCTCCACTAGCACAGATACGCAGTATTTT. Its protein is CASSLYVSSTSTDTQYF.

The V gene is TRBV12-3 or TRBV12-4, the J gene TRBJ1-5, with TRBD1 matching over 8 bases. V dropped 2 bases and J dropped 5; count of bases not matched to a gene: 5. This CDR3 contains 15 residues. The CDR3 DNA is TGTGCCAGCAGTTTAAGACAGGGGACGGATCAGCCCCAGCATTTT. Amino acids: CASSLRQGTDQPQHF.

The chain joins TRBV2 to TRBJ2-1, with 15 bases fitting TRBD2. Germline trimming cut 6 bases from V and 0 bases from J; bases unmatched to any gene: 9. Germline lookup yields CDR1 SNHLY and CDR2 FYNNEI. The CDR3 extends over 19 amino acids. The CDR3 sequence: CASRNPGTSGGPSYNEQFF. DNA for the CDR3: TGTGCCAGCAGAAATCCCGGGACTAGCGGGGGGCCCTCCTACAATGAGCAGTTCTTC.

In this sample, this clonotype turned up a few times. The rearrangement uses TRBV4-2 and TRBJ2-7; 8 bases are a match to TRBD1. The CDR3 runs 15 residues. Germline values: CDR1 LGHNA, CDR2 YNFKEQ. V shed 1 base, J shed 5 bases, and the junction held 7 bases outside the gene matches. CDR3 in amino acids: CASSQAGQGVHEQYF. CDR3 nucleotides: TGTGCCAGCAGCCAAGCCGGACAGGGCGTCCACGAGCAGTACTTC.

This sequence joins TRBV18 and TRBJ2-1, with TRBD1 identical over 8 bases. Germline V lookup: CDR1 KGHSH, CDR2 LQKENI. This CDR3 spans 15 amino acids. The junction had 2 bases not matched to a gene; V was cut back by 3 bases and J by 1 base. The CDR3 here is CASSPRDRSYNEQFF. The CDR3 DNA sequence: TGTGCCAGCTCACCTCGGGACAGGTCCTACAATGAGCAGTTCTTC.

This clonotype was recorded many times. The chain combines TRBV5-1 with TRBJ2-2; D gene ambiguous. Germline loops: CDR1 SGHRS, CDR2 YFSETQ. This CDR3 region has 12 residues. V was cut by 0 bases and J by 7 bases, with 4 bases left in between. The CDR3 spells CASSLDGGELFF. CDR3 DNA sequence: TGCGCCAGCAGCTTGGATGGCGGGGAGCTGTTTTTT. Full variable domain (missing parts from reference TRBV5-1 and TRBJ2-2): KAGVTQTPRYLIKTRGQQVTLSCSPISGHRSVSWYQQTPGQGLQFLFEYFSETQRNKGNFPGRFSGRQFSNSRSEMNVSTLELGDSALYLCASSLDGGELFFGEGSRLTVL.

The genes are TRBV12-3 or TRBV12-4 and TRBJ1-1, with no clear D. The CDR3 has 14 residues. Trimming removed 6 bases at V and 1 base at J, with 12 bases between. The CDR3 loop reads CASRRTGRNTEAFF. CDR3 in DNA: TGTGCCAGCAGAAGGACGGGGAGGAACACTGAAGCTTTCTTT.